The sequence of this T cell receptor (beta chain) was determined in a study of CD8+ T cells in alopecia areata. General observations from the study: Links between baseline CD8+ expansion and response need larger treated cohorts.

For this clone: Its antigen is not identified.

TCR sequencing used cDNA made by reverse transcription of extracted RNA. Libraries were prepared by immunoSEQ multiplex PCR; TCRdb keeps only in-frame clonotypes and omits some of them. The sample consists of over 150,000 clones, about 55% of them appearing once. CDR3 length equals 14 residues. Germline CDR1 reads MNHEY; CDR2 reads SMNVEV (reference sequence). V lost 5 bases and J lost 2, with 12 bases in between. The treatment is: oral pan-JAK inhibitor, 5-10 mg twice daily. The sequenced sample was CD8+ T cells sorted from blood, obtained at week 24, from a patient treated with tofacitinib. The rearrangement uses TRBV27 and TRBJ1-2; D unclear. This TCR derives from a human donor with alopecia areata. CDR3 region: CASSTRAGNYGYTF. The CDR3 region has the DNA TGTGCCAGCAGTACCCGGGCTGGGAACTATGGCTACACCTTC.